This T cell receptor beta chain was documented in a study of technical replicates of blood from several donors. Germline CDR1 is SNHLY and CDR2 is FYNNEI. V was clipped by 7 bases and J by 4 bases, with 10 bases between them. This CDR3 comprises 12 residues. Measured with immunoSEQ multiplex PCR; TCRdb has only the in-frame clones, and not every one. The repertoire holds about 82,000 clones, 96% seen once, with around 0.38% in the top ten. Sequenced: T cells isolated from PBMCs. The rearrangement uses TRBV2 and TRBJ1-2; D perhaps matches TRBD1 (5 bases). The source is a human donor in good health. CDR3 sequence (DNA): TGTGCCAGCACGCAGGGTCCCTATGGCTACACCTTC. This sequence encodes CASTQGPYGYTF.